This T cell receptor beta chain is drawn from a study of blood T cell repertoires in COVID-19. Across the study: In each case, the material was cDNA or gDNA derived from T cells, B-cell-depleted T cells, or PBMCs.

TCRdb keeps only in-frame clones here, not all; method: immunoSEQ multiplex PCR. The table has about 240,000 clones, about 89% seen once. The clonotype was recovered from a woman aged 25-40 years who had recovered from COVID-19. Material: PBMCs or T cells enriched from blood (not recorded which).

CDR3 coding DNA: TGTGCCAGCAGCCAAGAGAGTGCTGGGGGGACTGAAGCTTTCTTT. It encodes CASSQESAGGTEAFF. The rearrangement joins TRBV4-2 to TRBJ1-1; maybe TRBD1 (5 bases). The CDR3 spans 15 residues. Germline-derived CDR1 and CDR2 are LGHNA and YNFKEQ. The V gene lost 0 bases and the J gene lost 5 bases, with 13 bases spanning the gap.